This T cell receptor (beta chain) came from a study of blood T cell repertoires in COVID-19. Study information: Acute and convalescent COVID-19 specimens originated in the United States, Italy and Spain. T cells, B-cell-depleted T cells, or PBMCs supplied cDNA or gDNA.

In its sample, this clone was seen once. This may stem from a read error, because a much larger clone lies one nucleotide away. Original analysis: Researchers report that nucleated cell counts were estimated from reference gene primer amplification. The data were produced by immunoSEQ multiplex PCR, yet TCRdb's version contains in-frame clones alone and is incomplete. V and J calls and clone size follow that table, whereas D and trimming were derived from the DNA. The table lists tens of thousands of clones, approximately 91% of them singletons. This receptor was obtained from a woman in her forties or fifties with active or convalescent COVID-19. Specimen: peripheral blood.

The CDR3 DNA is TGTGCCAGCAGCCCGAGCTCCTACGAGCAGTACTTC. This gives the protein CASSPSSYEQYF. The chain links TRBV6-5 to TRBJ2-7; D uncertain. Germline loops: CDR1 MNHEY, CDR2 SVGAGI. V was pared by 6 bases and J by 0 bases, with 6 bases between. The CDR3 extends over 12 amino acids.